This T cell receptor (beta chain) derives from a study of cytomegalovirus exposure and HLA in healthy donors. Notes on the study in general: In a later analysis, TCR beta V- and J-gene trimming was associated with a missense DCLRE1C variant.

The V gene end was trimmed by 5 bases and the J gene end by 5 bases; junction bases not matched to a gene: 4. Germline V gene data show CDR1 as SEHNR and CDR2 as FQNEAQ (reference sequence). There are 15 residues in the CDR3. Primers included in the PCR were 60 Vbeta and 13 Jbeta primers. Clones were read by immunoSEQ multiplex PCR, and TCRdb kept only the in-frame ones, dropping some. The sample lists about 140,000 clones, approximately 82% occurring once. Points on this clone: Its antigen is not known.

The receptor comes from a man under 40 in good health and CMV-seropositive. The sequencing input was PBMCs. The chain uses TRBV7-9 and TRBJ2-3, with 13 bases fitting TRBD2. CDR3: CASSTLAGGQDTQYF. For the CDR3, the DNA is TGTGCCAGCAGCACACTAGCGGGGGGGCAAGATACGCAGTATTTT.